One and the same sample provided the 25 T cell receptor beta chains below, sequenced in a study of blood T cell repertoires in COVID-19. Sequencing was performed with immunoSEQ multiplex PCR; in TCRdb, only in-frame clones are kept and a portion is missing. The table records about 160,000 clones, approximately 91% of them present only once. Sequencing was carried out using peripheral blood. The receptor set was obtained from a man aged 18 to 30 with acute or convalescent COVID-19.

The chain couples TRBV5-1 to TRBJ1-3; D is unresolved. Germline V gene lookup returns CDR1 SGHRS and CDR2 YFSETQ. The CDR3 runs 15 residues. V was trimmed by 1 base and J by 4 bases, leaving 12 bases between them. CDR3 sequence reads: CASSLSGDLGNTIYF. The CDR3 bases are TGCGCCAGCAGCTTGAGCGGGGATTTGGGAAACACCATATATTTT.

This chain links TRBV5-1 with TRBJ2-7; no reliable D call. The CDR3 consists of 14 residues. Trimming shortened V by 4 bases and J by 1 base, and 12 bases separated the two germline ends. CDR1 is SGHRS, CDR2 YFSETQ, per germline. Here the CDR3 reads CASSPEAGSYEQYF. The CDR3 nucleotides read TGCGCCAGCAGCCCGGAAGCCGGGTCCTACGAGCAGTACTTC.

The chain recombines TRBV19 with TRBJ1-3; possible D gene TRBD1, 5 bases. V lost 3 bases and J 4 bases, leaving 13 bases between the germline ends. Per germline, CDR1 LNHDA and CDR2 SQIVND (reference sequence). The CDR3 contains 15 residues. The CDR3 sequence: CASSIRTFEGNTIYF. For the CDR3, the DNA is TGTGCCAGTAGTATCCGGACATTCGAAGGAAACACCATATATTTT.

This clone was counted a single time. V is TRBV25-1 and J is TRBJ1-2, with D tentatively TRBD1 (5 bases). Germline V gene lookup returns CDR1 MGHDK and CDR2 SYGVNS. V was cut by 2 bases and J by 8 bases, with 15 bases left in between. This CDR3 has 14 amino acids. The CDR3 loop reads CASSENGAEGGYTF. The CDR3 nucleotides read TGTGCCAGCAGTGAAAATGGGGCCGAAGGAGGCTACACCTTC.

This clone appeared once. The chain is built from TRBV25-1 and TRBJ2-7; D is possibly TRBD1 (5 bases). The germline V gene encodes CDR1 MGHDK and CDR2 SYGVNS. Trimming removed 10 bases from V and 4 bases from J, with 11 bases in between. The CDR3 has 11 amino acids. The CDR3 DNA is TGTGCCACCCAAGGGGTGTACGAGCAGTACTTC. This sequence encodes CATQGVYEQYF.

CDR3 in DNA: TGTGCCAGTAGTACAGGGGCTAGTGTCTACAATGAGCAGTTCTTC. It translates to CASSTGASVYNEQFF. The V and J genes are TRBV19 and TRBJ2-1, with D possibly TRBD1 on 6 matching bases. This CDR3 spans 15 amino acids. V lost 4 bases to trimming and J lost 3 bases, with 13 bases between them. Germline loops: CDR1 LNHDA, CDR2 SQIVND (reference sequence).

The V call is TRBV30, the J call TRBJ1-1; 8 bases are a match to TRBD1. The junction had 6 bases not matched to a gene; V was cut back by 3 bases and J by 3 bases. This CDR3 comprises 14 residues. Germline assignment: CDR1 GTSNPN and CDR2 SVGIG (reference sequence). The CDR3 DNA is TGTGCCTGGAGGCGGGACAGGTGGGACACTGAAGCTTTCTTT. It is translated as CAWRRDRWDTEAFF.

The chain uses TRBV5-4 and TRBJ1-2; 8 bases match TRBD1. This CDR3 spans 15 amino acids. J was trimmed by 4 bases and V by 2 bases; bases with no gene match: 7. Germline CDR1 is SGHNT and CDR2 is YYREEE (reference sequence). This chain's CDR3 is CASSFNRDRTYGYTF. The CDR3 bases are TGTGCCAGCAGCTTCAACCGGGACAGGACCTATGGCTACACCTTC.

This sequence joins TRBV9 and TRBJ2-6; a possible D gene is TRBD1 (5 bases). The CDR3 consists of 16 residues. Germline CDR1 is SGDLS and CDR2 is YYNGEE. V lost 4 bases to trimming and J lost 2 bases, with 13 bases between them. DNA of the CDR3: TGTGCCAGCAGCCCACGACAGACACCTGGGGCCAACGTCCTGACTTTC. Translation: CASSPRQTPGANVLTF.

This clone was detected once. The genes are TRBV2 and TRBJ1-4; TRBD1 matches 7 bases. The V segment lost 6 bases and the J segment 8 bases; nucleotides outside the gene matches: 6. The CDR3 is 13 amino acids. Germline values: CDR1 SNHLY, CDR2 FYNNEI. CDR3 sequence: CASSQGVYEKLFF. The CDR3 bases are TGTGCCAGCAGCCAGGGGGTGTACGAAAAACTGTTTTTT.

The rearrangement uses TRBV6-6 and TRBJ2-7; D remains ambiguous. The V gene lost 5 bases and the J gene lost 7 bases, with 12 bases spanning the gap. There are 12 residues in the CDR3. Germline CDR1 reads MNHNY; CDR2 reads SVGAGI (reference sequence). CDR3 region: CASSKQFGEQYF. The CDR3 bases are TGTGCCAGCAGTAAACAGTTTGGGGAGCAGTACTTC.

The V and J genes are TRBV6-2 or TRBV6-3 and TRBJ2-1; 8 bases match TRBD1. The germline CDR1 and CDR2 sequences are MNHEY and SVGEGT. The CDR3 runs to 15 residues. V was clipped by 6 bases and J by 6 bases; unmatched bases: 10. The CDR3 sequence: CASSPTGGVGNEQFF. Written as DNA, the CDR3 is TGTGCCAGCAGCCCAACAGGGGGAGTGGGCAATGAGCAGTTCTTC.

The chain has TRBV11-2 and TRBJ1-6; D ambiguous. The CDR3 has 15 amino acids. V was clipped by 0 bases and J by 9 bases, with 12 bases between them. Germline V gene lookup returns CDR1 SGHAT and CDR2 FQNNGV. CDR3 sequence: CASSLDWGSGSPLHF. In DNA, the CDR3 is TGTGCCAGCAGCTTAGATTGGGGAAGCGGTTCACCCCTCCACTTT.

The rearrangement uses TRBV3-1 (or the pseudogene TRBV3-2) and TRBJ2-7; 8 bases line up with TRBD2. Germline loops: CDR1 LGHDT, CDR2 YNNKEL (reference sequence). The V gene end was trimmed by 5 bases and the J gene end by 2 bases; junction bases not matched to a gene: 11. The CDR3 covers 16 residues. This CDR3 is CASSYVESGLAYEQYF. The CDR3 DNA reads TGTGCCAGCAGCTACGTTGAGTCGGGACTAGCCTACGAGCAGTACTTC.

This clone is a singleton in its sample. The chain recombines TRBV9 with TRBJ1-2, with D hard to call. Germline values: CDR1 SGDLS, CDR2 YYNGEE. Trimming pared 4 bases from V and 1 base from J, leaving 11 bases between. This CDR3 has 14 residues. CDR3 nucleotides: TGTGCCAGCAGCCCCCTTTTGAGTAACTATGGCTACACCTTC. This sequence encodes CASSPLLSNYGYTF.

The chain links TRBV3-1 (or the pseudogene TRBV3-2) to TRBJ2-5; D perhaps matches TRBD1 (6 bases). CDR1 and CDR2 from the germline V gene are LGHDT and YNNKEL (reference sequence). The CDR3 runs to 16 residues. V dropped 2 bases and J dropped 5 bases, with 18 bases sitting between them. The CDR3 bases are TGTGCCAGCAGCCAAACGCTCTCTACAGGGTCTGAGACCCAGTACTTC. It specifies CASSQTLSTGSETQYF.

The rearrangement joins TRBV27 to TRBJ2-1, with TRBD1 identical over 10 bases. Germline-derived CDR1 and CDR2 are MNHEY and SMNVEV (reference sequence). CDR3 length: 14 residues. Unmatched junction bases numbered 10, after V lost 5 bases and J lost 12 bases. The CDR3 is CASSPPGQGPLQFF. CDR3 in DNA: TGTGCCAGCAGTCCTCCGGGACAGGGGCCATTGCAGTTCTTC.

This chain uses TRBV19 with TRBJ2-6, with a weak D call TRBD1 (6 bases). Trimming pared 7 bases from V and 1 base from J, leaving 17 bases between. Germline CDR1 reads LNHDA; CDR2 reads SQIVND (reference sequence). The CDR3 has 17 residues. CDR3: CASTNIKGGSGANVLTF. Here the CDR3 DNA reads TGTGCCAGTACCAACATAAAAGGGGGTTCTGGGGCCAACGTCCTGACTTTC. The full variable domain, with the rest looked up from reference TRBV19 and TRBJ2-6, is DGGITQSPKYLFRKEGQNVTLSCEQNLNHDAMYWYRQDPGQGLRLIYYSQIVNDFQKGDIAEGYSVSREKKESFPLTVTSAQKNPTAFYLCASTNIKGGSGANVLTFGAGSRLTVL.

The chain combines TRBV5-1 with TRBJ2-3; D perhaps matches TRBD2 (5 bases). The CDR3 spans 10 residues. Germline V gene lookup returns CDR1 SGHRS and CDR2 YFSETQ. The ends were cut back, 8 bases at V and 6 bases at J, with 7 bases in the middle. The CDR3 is CASRGDTQYF. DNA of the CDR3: TGCGCCAGTAGAGGGGATACGCAGTATTTT.

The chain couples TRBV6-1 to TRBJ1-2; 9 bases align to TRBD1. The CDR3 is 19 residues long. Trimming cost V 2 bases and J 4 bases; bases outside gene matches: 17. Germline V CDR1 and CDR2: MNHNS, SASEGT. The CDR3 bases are TGTGCCAGCAGTGAAAAGGAGGGGACAGGGATGAAAAAAGGCTATGGCTACACCTTC. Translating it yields CASSEKEGTGMKKGYGYTF.

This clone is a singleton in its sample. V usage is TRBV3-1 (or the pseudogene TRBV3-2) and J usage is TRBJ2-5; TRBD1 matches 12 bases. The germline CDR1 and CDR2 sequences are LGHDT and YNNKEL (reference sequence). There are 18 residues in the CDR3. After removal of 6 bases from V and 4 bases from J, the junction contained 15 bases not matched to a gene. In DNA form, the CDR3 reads TGTGCCAGCAGACGGATCGACTGGGGACAGGGGGCAGGAGAGACCCAGTACTTC. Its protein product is CASRRIDWGQGAGETQYF.

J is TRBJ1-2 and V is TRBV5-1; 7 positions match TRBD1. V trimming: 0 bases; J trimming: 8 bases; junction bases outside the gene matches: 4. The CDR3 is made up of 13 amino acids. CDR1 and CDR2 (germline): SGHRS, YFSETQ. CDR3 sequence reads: CASSLEGGDGYTF. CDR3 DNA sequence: TGCGCCAGCAGCTTGGAAGGGGGCGACGGCTACACCTTC.

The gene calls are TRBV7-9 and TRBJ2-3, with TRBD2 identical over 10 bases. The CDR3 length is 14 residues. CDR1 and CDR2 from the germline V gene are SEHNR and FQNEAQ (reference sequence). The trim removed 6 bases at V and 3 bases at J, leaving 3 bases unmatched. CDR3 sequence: CASRPGLATDTQYF. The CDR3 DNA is TGTGCCAGCAGACCGGGACTAGCGACAGATACGCAGTATTTT. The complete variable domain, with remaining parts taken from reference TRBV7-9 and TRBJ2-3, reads DTGVSQNPRHKITKRGQNVTFRCDPISEHNRLYWYRQTLGQGPEFLTYFQNEAQLEKSRLLSDRFSAERPKGSFSTLEIQRTEQGDSAMYLCASRPGLATDTQYFGPGTRLTVL.

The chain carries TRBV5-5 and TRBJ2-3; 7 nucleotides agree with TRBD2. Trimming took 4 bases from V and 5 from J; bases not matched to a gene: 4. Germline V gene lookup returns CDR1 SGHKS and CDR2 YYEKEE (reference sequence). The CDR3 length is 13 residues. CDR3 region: CASSPSGGDTQYF. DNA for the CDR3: TGTGCCAGCAGCCCCTCGGGAGGAGATACGCAGTATTTT.

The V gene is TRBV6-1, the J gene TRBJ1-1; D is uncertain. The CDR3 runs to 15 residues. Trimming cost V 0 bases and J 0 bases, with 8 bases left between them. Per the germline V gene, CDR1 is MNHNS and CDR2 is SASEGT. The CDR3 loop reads CASSEAAILNTEAFF. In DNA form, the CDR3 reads TGTGCCAGCAGTGAAGCGGCAATATTGAACACTGAAGCTTTCTTT.